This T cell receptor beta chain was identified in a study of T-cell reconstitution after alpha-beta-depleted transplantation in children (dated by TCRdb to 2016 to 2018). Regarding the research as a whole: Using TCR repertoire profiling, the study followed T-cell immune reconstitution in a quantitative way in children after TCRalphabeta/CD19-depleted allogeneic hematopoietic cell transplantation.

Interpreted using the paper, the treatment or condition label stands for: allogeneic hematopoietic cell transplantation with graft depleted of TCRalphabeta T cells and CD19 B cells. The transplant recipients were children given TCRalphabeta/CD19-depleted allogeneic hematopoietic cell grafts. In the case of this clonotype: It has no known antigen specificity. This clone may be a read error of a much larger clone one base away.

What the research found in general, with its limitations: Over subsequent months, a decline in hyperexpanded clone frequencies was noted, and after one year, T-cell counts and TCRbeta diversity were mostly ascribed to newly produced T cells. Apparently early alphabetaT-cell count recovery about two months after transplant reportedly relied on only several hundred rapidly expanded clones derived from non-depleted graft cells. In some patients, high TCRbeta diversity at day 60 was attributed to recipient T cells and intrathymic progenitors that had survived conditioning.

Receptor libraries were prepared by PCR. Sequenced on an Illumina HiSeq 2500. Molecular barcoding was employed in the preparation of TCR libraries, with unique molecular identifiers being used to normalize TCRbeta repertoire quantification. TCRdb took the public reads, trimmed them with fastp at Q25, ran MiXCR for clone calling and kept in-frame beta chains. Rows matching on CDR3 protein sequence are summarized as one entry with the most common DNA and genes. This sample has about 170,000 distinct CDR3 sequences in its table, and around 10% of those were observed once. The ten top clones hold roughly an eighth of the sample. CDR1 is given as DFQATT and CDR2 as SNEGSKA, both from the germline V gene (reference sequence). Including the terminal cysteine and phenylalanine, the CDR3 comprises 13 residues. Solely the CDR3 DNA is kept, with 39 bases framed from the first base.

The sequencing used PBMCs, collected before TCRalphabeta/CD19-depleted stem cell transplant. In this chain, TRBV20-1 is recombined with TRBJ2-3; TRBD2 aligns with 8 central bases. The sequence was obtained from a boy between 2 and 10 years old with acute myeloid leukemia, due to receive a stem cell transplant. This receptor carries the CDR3 CSGVAGKTDTQSF. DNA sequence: TGCAGTGGGGTAGCGGGGAAAACAGATACGCAGTCTTTT.